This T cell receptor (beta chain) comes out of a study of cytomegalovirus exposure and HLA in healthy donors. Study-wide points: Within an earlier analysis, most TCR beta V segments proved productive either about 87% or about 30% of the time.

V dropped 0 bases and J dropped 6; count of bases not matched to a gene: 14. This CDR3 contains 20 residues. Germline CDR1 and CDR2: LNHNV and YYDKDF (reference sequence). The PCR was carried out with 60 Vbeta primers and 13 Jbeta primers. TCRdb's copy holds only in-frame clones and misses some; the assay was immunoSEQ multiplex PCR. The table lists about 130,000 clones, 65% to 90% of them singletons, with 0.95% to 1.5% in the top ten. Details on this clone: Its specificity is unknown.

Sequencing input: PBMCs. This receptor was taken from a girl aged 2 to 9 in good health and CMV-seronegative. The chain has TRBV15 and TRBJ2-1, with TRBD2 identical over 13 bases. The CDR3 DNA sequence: TGTGCCACCAGCAGAGATATGTCAGGACTAGCGGGAGTTTCGGTCAATGAGCAGTTCTTC. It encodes CATSRDMSGLAGVSVNEQFF.